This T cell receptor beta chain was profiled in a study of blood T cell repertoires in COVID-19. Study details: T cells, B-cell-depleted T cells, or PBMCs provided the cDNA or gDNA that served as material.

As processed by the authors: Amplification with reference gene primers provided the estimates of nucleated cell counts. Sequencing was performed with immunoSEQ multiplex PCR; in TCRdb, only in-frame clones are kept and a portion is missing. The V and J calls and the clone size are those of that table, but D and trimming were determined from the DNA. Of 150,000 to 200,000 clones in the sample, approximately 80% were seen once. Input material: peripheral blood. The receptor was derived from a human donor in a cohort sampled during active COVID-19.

The CDR3 DNA reads TGCGCCAGCAGCCAAGATTATAGCCAAAGGTCCAATGAAGCTTTCTTT. Protein: CASSQDYSQRSNEAFF. The chain employs TRBV4-3 and TRBJ1-1; D not certain. The CDR3 loop spans 16 amino acids. V lost 0 bases and J 7 bases, leaving 18 bases between the germline ends. Germline V gene data show CDR1 as LGHNA and CDR2 as YSLEER.